This record concerns one TCR beta chain sequence. There is no known antigen for this receptor. The sample holds no much larger clone one base away, and base qualities are not on file. Explained via the paper, the time point label denotes: about four weeks on oral tofacitinib. Per the publication, the treatment or condition label means: oral pan-JAK inhibitor, 5-10 mg twice daily. Lesional scalp punch biopsies and peripheral blood were obtained from alopecia areata patients. PBMCs were isolated by density centrifugation and stained for CD3, CD4 and CD8, after which CD4+ and CD8+ T cells were sorted on a FACSAria. Preparation of the library involved the immunoSEQ multiplex PCR assay. RNA was extracted from all samples and reverse transcribed into cDNA as template for TCR sequencing. First-strand cDNA was synthesized using SuperScript III with a 2:1 mix of oligo-dT and random hexamers. A synthetic immune receptor repertoire was used to measure amplification bias, and any remaining bias was corrected computationally. The authors processed their data as follows. Raw reads were preprocessed to remove errors, and CDR3 was defined according to IMGT conventions as the region from the conserved cysteine to phenylalanine. Clonality was computed by normalizing Shannon entropy by log2 of the number of productive unique TCRs and subtracting the result from 1. Scalp TCRbeta sequences were cross-referenced with sorted blood CD4 and CD8 repertoires so that the CD4 or CD8 identity of scalp clones could be inferred. Entries here come from immuneACCESS through TCRdb and include only in-frame sequences with V and J called. Some clones fail to appear in such tables; in the studies checked, an unresolved V gene covers under half of the shortfall, and the cause of the remainder is unknown. The DNA was the basis for D and trimming; V, J and clone size are from that table. The sample table lists some 120,000 clones, approximately 57% of them with a count of one. The ten largest make up 5% to 7% of the sample.

CDR1 and CDR2 (KGHSH, LQKENI) derive from the germline V gene. V loses 2 bases of germline sequence and J loses 7 bases, and the interval between the two ends is 3 bases. From its cysteine to its phenylalanine, the CDR3 spans 11 amino acids. Of the read, only the CDR3 DNA is kept; its 33 bases are in frame from base 1. The data originate from a study of CD8+ T cells in alopecia areata (dated by TCRdb to 2016 to 2019). For the study in its entirety: Treated patients were enrolled in an open-label pilot trial of oral tofacitinib at 5 to 10 mg twice daily for moderate-to-severe alopecia areata. Patients stayed on tofacitinib for 6 to 18 months and then had 6 months of follow-up off drug so that delayed response and recurrence could be assessed. For the treated patients, the SALT score, which quantifies what percentage of scalp surface area is affected, served as the measure of disease severity. High-throughput TCRbeta sequencing was used to examine T cell clonal expansion in alopecia areata in both the C3H/HeJ mouse model and human patients. Scalp tissue and sorted CD4+ and CD8+ peripheral blood T cells from patchy and totalis/universalis alopecia areata patients and from healthy controls were covered by human TCRbeta sequencing. Tofacitinib-treated patients had biopsies at baseline and at 4 and 24 weeks of treatment, with a later scalp biopsy in several patients. Scalp clonality was compared among normal scalp (n=4), patchy alopecia areata scalp (n=8), and alopecia totalis/universalis scalp (n=8). RNA was obtained with the PAXgene miRNA kit for fixed scalp, the miRNeasy kit for PBMCs, and the RNeasy kit for mouse skin. TCRbeta CDR3 regions were amplified by immunoSEQ multiplex PCR using 35 Vbeta forward and 13 Jbeta reverse primers. Beyond this particular receptor, the publication reports: Compared with normal scalp, lesional scalp had higher clonality and more expanded CD8+ clones, particularly in alopecia totalis/universalis, a pattern that suggests antigenic drive. Shared TCR sequences between patients were less evident than in mice, which may be partly attributable to HLA diversity in the patient population. Scalp TCR repertoire analysis is complicated because resident alphabeta T cells in normal human skin are also sequenced, whereas mouse skin is dominated by gammadelta T cells. The treated cohort was small, with a single nonresponder, so links between baseline CD8+ expansion and response need larger studies. During tofacitinib treatment, many expanded lesional clones remained in scalp and blood, and this persistence may partly explain relapse after treatment is stopped. Scalp clonality and the number of expanded CD8+ clones among the top 100 scalp clones were significantly decreased by tofacitinib.

The chain joins TRBV18 to TRBJ2-1; too little of a D gene remains to name it. This TCR came from a human donor with alopecia areata. This specimen was CD4+ T cells sorted from blood, taken at week 4, from a patient treated with tofacitinib. The CDR3 corresponds to CASSPGNEQFF. The nucleotides are TGTGCCAGCTCACCAGGTAATGAGCAGTTCTTC.